Following are 8 T cell receptor beta chains from one sample sequenced in a study of T cell responses to AZD1222 COVID-19 vaccine. The table came from immunoSEQ multiplex PCR; TCRdb's copy has only in-frame clones and leaves some out. The data contain about 100,000 clones, 85% to 90% of them singletons. The source material was peripheral blood, sampled on day 0 of AZD1222 vaccination. The receptors come from an adult in good health.

This sequence joins TRBV27 and TRBJ1-1; 7 bases match TRBD1. CDR3 length: 15 residues. Germline lookup yields CDR1 MNHEY and CDR2 SMNVEV (reference sequence). The V segment lost 6 bases and the J segment 0 bases; nucleotides outside the gene matches: 7. The CDR3 region has the DNA TGTGCCAGCAGCCGACAGGGACAGATGAACACTGAAGCTTTCTTT. Amino acid sequence: CASSRQGQMNTEAFF.

The chain is built from TRBV28 and TRBJ1-3; D remains unclear. CDR1 MDHEN and CDR2 SYDVKM come from the germline V gene. CDR3 length equals 16 residues. Between the trimmed V and J ends, which lost 6 bases and 2 bases, there was a span of 17 bases. CDR3 bases: TGTGCCAGCAGCCCTATTACTCCTCCGACTGGAAACACCATATATTTT. Translation gives CASSPITPPTGNTIYF.

The chain carries TRBV28 and TRBJ1-1; D unclear. The CDR3 runs to 14 residues. CDR1 and CDR2 (germline): MDHEN, SYDVKM. The germline V and J ends were trimmed by 5 bases and 4 bases, with 14 bases remaining between them. The CDR3 reads CASSPLGKSTEAFF. In nucleotides, the CDR3 is TGTGCCAGCAGTCCCCTTGGTAAGAGCACTGAAGCTTTCTTT.

In this sample, this clone turned up once. The chain recombines TRBV24-1 with TRBJ1-5; D remains unclear. The CDR3 covers 10 residues. The V end was cut by 9 bases, the J end by 5 bases, with 4 bases between. Germline loops: CDR1 KGHDR, CDR2 SFDVKD. CDR3: CATHYQPQHF. DNA for the CDR3: TGTGCCACCCACTATCAGCCCCAGCATTTT.

The gene calls are TRBV3-1 (or the pseudogene TRBV3-2) and TRBJ2-7, with D maybe TRBD2 (6 bases). The V end was cut by 4 bases, the J end by 6 bases, with 13 bases between. The CDR3 is made up of 13 amino acids. Germline V gene lookup returns CDR1 LGHDT and CDR2 YNNKEL (reference sequence). For the CDR3, the DNA is TGTGCCAGCAGCCTCACACGGGGGAGCGAGCAGTACTTC. It translates to CASSLTRGSEQYF.

The chain links TRBV7-6 to TRBJ2-3, with 9 positions matching TRBD2. V lost 7 bases and J lost 0; bases outside the gene matches: 5. The CDR3 runs 15 residues. In germline, CDR1 is SGHVS, CDR2 FNYEAQ. The CDR3: CASTSAGGSTDTQYF. CDR3 in DNA: TGTGCCAGCACCTCAGCGGGGGGCAGCACAGATACGCAGTATTTT. Based on the CDR3 plus reference TRBV7-6 and TRBJ2-3, the full variable domain is GAGVSQSPRYKVTKRGQDVALRCDPISGHVSLYWYRQALGQGPEFLTYFNYEAQQDKSGLPNDRFSAERPEGSISTLTIQRTEQRDSAMYRCASTSAGGSTDTQYFGPGTRLTVL.

The V call is TRBV10-3, the J call TRBJ1-6, with D perhaps matching TRBD1 (6 bases). Germline assignment: CDR1 ENHRY and CDR2 SYGVKD. Trimming left V 11 bases short and J 9 bases short, with 17 bases between. The CDR3 runs to 13 residues. The CDR3 loop is CAANREKGSPLHF. For the CDR3, the DNA is TGTGCCGCTAACAGGGAGAAGGGTTCACCCCTCCACTTT.

Note on this clone: One end of the junction varies from germline; a read error may be responsible. The chain links TRBV7-6 to TRBJ2-2, with 11 bases lining up with TRBD2. Germline values: CDR1 SGHVS, CDR2 FNYEAQ. The CDR3 has 15 amino acids. The CDR3 is CASSLTSGNSGELFF. CDR3 nucleotides: TGTGCCAGCAGCCTGACTAGCGGGAACTCCGGGGAGCTGTTTTTT.